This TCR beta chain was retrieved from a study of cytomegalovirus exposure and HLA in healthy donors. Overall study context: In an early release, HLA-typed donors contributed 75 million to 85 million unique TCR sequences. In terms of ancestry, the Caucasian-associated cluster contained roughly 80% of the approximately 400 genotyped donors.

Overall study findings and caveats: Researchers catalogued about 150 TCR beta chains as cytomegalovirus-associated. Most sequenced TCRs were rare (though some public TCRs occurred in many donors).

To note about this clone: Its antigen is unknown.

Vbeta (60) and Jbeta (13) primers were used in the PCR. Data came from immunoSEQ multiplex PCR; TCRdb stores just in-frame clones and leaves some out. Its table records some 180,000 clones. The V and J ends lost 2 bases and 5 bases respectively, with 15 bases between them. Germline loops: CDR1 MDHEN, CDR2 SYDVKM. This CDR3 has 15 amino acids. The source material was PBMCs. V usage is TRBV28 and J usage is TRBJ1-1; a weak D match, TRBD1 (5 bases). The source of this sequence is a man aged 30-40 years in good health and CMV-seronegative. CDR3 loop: CASSLGGVRGTEAFF. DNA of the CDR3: TGTGCCAGCAGTTTAGGGGGGGTACGGGGGACTGAAGCTTTCTTT.